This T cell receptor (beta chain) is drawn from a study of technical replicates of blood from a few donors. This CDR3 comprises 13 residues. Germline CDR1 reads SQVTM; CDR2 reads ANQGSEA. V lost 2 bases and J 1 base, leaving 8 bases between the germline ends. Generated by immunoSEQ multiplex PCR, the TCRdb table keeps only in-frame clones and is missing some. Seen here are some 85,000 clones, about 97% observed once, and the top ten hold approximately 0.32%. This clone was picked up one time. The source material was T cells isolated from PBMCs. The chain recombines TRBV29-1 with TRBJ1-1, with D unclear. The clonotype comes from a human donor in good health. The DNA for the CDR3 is TGCAGCGTTGAAAAACAGTGGAACACTGAAGCTTTCTTT. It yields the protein CSVEKQWNTEAFF.